This TCR beta chain was sequenced for a study of technical replicates of blood from several donors. The CDR3 is 19 residues long. Germline CDR1 is MNHEY and CDR2 is SMNVEV (reference sequence). Trimming stripped 5 bases from V and 1 base from J, with 23 bases between. Method: immunoSEQ multiplex PCR; TCRdb's copy keeps in-frame clones and lacks some. The repertoire has approximately 12,000 clones, roughly 93% of them found once; the top ten carry 6.5% to 8%. This TCR derives from a human donor in good health. The chain links TRBV27 to TRBJ1-4; perhaps TRBD1 as D (6 bases). Sequenced: PBMCs. The CDR3 DNA sequence: TGTGCCAGCAGTAAATATTGGGGGCGAATCCCTCGAACTAATGAAAAACTGTTTTTT. Translation gives CASSKYWGRIPRTNEKLFF.